The 7 T cell receptor beta chains below were found in one sample sequenced in a study of blood T cell repertoires in COVID-19. Data came from immunoSEQ multiplex PCR; TCRdb stores just in-frame clones and leaves some out. This sample has about 400,000 clones, with less than 90% found just once. The sample was PBMCs or T cells enriched from blood (not recorded which). All receptors derive from a woman aged 30 to 39 who had recovered from COVID-19.

The chain couples TRBV27 to TRBJ2-6, with D perhaps TRBD2 (6 bases). V lost 0 bases and J lost 0, with 6 bases in between. The CDR3 runs to 16 residues. The germline CDR1 and CDR2 sequences are MNHEY and SMNVEV (reference sequence). The CDR3: CASSLSGGSGANVLTF. In nucleotides, the CDR3 is TGTGCCAGCAGTTTATCCGGGGGCTCTGGGGCCAACGTCCTGACTTTC. The variable domain in full, with the rest retrieved from reference TRBV27 and TRBJ2-6, is EAQVTQNPRYLITVTGKKLTVTCSQNMNHEYMSWYRQDPGLGLRQIYYSMNVEVTDKGDVPEGYKVSRKEKRNFPLILESPSPNQTSLYFCASSLSGGSGANVLTFGAGSRLTVL.

The gene calls are TRBV2 and TRBJ2-1; perhaps TRBD2 as D (5 bases). V was shortened by 1 base and J by 4 bases, with 8 bases between the two germline ends. CDR3 length: 14 amino acids. CDR1 is SNHLY, CDR2 FYNNEI, per germline. The CDR3 loop is CASSEDRRYNEQFF. For the CDR3, the DNA is TGTGCCAGCAGTGAAGATAGGAGGTACAATGAGCAGTTCTTC. Complete variable domain (other parts from reference TRBV2 and TRBJ2-1): EPEVTQTPSHQVTQMGQEVILRCVPISNHLYFYWYRQILGQKVEFLVSFYNNEISEKSEIFDDQFSVERPDGSNFTLKIRSTKLEDSAMYFCASSEDRRYNEQFFGPGTRLTVL.

The DNA of the CDR3 is TGTGCCAGCAGCCAGACACAGACCCTTTACGAGCAGTACTTC. Its protein is CASSQTQTLYEQYF. The chain links TRBV3-1 (or the pseudogene TRBV3-2) to TRBJ2-7; D is uncertain. CDR1 and CDR2 (germline): LGHDT, YNNKEL (reference sequence). This CDR3 has 14 residues. V was cut by 3 bases and J by 4 bases, with 13 bases left in between.

V usage is TRBV2 and J usage is TRBJ2-5; D may be TRBD2 (6 bases). Germline V gives CDR1 SNHLY, CDR2 FYNNEI. Trimming shortened V by 6 bases and J by 4 bases, and 9 bases separated the two germline ends. The CDR3 has 12 residues. The CDR3 region is CASRTRSETQYF. CDR3 DNA sequence: TGTGCCAGCAGGACTAGATCAGAGACCCAGTACTTC.

The rearrangement joins TRBV21-1 to TRBJ1-5. TRBV21-1 is reported as a pseudogene. CDR3 length: 14 amino acids. This CDR3 is CASSLIGGDQPQHF. As DNA, the CDR3 is TGTGCCAGCAGCTTGATCGGGGGGGATCAGCCCCAGCATTTT.

The chain combines TRBV12-3 or TRBV12-4 with TRBJ1-5; D is ambiguous. V was pared by 2 bases and J by 7 bases, with 9 bases between. The CDR3 loop spans 13 amino acids. The CDR3 bases are TGTGCCAGCAGTTTATTCGGTAACCAGCCCCAGCATTTT. Its translation: CASSLFGNQPQHF.

This sequence joins TRBV9 and TRBJ2-2, with a possible D match to TRBD1 (6 bases). CDR1 SGDLS and CDR2 YYNGEE come from the germline V gene. V was pared by 3 bases and J by 0 bases, with 9 bases between. CDR3 length: 15 amino acids. This CDR3 is CASSAGHANTGELFF. In nucleotides, the CDR3 is TGTGCCAGCAGCGCGGGACACGCGAACACCGGGGAGCTGTTTTTT.